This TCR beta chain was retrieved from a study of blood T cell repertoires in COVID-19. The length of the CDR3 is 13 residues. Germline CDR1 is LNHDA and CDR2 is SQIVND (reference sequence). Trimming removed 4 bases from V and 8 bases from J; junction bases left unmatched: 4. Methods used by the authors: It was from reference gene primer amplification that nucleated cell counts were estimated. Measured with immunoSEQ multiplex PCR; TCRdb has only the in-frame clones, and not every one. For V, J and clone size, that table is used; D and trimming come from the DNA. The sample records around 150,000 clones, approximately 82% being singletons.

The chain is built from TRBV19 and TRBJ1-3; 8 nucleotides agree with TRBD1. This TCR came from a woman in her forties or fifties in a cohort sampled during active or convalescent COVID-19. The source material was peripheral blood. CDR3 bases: TGTGCCAGTAGTACTCAGGGGGCCTACACCATATATTTT. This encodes CASSTQGAYTIYF.